The TCR beta chain under discussion was sequenced for a study of blood T cell repertoires in COVID-19. About the research overall: The United States, Italy and Spain supplied acute and convalescent COVID-19 samples. Sources were T cells, B-cell-depleted T cells, or PBMCs; the material itself was cDNA or gDNA.

V lost 2 bases and J 2 bases, leaving 11 bases between the germline ends. This CDR3 is 15 amino acids long. Germline loops: CDR1 MDHEN, CDR2 SYDVKM. The count of this clone is one. The authors' processing: Cell counts per sample came from amplifying reference gene primers. Method: immunoSEQ multiplex PCR; TCRdb's copy keeps in-frame clones and lacks some. That table gives V, J and clone size, and the DNA gave D and trimming. The table lists about 46,000 clones, about 89% of them singletons. Material for sequencing was peripheral blood. This rearrangement joins TRBV28 to TRBJ2-3, with D perhaps TRBD2 (6 bases). This clonotype was sampled from a human donor in a cohort sampled during active COVID-19. The CDR3 DNA is TGTGCCAGCAGTTTACCGGGAGAGCACACAGATACGCAGTATTTT. It encodes CASSLPGEHTDTQYF.